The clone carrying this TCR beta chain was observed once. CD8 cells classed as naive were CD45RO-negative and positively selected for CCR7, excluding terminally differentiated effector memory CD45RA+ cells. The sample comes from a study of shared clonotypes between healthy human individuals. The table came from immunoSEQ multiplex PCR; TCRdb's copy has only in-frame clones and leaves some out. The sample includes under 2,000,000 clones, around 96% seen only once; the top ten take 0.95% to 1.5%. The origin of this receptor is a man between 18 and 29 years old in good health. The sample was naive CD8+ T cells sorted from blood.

CDR3 coding DNA: TGTGCCAGCAGCTTAGCGGGGTTTGGCGGACTCCAAGAGACCCAGTACTTC. This gives the protein CASSLAGFGGLQETQYF. The chain recombines TRBV7-8 with TRBJ2-5, with D tentatively TRBD2 (5 bases). The V and J ends lost 0 bases and 1 base respectively, with 15 bases between them. The germline V gene encodes CDR1 SGHVS and CDR2 FQNEAQ. This CDR3 has 17 amino acids.